This is a list of T cell receptor beta chains from one sample in a study of follicular helper T cells after annual influenza vaccination. Only in-frame clones appear in the TCRdb table, and some are missing; sequencing was by immunoSEQ multiplex PCR. Of approximately 15,000 clones listed, about 77% are singletons. The material was CXCR5- memory CD4+ T cells sorted from blood, obtained on the day of influenza vaccination. The source is an adult who received the influenza vaccine. Both conserved end residues are part of each CDR3. Each record gives: J gene, V gene, clone size, D gene, CDR3 protein, CDR3 DNA. The D gene is left open where the match is weak. The listing skips clone size in some rows; elsewhere it reads once, few, many or a size class.

j_gene: TRBJ2-7; v_gene: TRBV7-9; abundance: .; d_gene: .; CDR3aa: CASSRIPREQYF; CDR3nt: TGTGCCAGCAGTCGGATACCTAGGGAGCAGTACTTC
j_gene: TRBJ2-7; v_gene: TRBV21-1; abundance: .; d_gene: .; CDR3aa: CASSIRGQPTGEQYF; CDR3nt: TGTGCCAGCAGCATAAGGGGCCAGCCAACGGGAGAGCAGTACTTC
j_gene: TRBJ1-2; v_gene: TRBV18; abundance: .; d_gene: .; CDR3aa: CASSPEEGIGYTF; CDR3nt: TGTGCCAGCTCACCAGAGGAAGGGATCGGCTACACCTTC
j_gene: TRBJ1-3; v_gene: TRBV18; abundance: once; d_gene: .; CDR3aa: CASSLEASGNTIYF; CDR3nt: TGTGCCAGCTCACTTGAGGCGTCTGGAAACACCATATATTTT
j_gene: TRBJ1-1; v_gene: TRBV7-2; abundance: .; d_gene: .; CDR3aa: CASSFSDNTEAFF; CDR3nt: TGTGCCAGCAGCTTCTCAGATAACACTGAAGCTTTCTTT
j_gene: TRBJ2-7; v_gene: TRBV5-1; abundance: few; d_gene: TRBD2; CDR3aa: CASSLGLAGGLRYEQYF; CDR3nt: TGCGCCAGCAGCTTGGGACTAGCGGGGGGTCTACGCTACGAGCAGTACTTC
j_gene: TRBJ2-3; v_gene: TRBV19; abundance: .; d_gene: TRBD2; CDR3aa: CASTRLAGATDTQYF; CDR3nt: TGTGCCTCTACCCGGCTAGCGGGGGCCACAGATACGCAGTATTTT
j_gene: TRBJ1-5; v_gene: TRBV7-8; abundance: .; d_gene: TRBD1; CDR3aa: CASSFTGGLNQPQHF; CDR3nt: TGTGCCAGCAGCTTTACAGGGGGCCTTAATCAGCCCCAGCATTTT
j_gene: TRBJ2-5; v_gene: TRBV5-1; abundance: .; d_gene: TRBD1; CDR3aa: CASSLGQGAVETQYF; CDR3nt: TGCGCCAGCAGCTTGGGCCAGGGGGCTGTAGAGACCCAGTACTTC
j_gene: TRBJ1-2; v_gene: TRBV4-1; abundance: .; d_gene: TRBD1; CDR3aa: CASSQLVSGTGGPGYTF; CDR3nt: TGCGCCAGCAGCCAACTTGTGTCCGGGACAGGGGGCCCTGGCTACACCTTC
j_gene: TRBJ2-7; v_gene: TRBV2; abundance: .; d_gene: .; CDR3aa: CASSETGTMREQYF; CDR3nt: TGTGCCAGCAGTGAAACAGGGACGATGAGGGAGCAGTACTTC
j_gene: TRBJ2-7; v_gene: TRBV30; abundance: few; d_gene: TRBD1; CDR3aa: CAWTGQAYYEQYF; CDR3nt: TGTGCCTGGACCGGACAGGCATACTACGAGCAGTACTTC
j_gene: TRBJ1-1; v_gene: TRBV6-5; abundance: .; d_gene: .; CDR3aa: CASSLVLNTEAFF; CDR3nt: TGTGCCAGCAGTTTAGTTTTGAACACTGAAGCTTTCTTT
j_gene: TRBJ1-3; v_gene: TRBV25-1; abundance: .; d_gene: .; CDR3aa: CASSVTGSGNTIYF; CDR3nt: TGTGCCAGCAGTGTAACAGGCTCTGGAAACACCATATATTTT
j_gene: TRBJ1-2; v_gene: TRBV9; abundance: .; d_gene: TRBD1; CDR3aa: CASGGQYYGYTF; CDR3nt: TGTGCCAGCGGGGGACAGTACTATGGCTACACCTTC
j_gene: TRBJ2-3; v_gene: TRBV7-9; abundance: few; d_gene: .; CDR3aa: CASSSGITGSTDTQYF; CDR3nt: TGTGCCAGCAGCAGCGGAATAACAGGGTCCACAGATACGCAGTATTTT
j_gene: TRBJ2-7; v_gene: TRBV5-8; abundance: few; d_gene: .; CDR3aa: CASSSSLYEQYF; CDR3nt: TGTGCCAGCAGCTCCTCCCTCTACGAGCAGTACTTC
j_gene: TRBJ2-3; v_gene: TRBV7-9; abundance: .; d_gene: .; CDR3aa: CASSFGGTSGLGQYF; CDR3nt: TGTGCCAGCAGCTTTGGCGGGACATCAGGGCTAGGGCAGTATTTT
j_gene: TRBJ1-2; v_gene: TRBV7-2; abundance: .; d_gene: .; CDR3aa: CASSSPIGYRDGYTF; CDR3nt: TGTGCCAGCAGCTCACCGATTGGGTATAGGGATGGCTACACCTTC
j_gene: TRBJ1-6; v_gene: TRBV19; abundance: .; d_gene: .; CDR3aa: CASRESSYNSPLHF; CDR3nt: TGTGCCAGCCGGGAGAGCTCCTATAATTCACCCCTCCACTTT
j_gene: TRBJ2-7; v_gene: TRBV27; abundance: .; d_gene: .; CDR3aa: CASSRTGGQEQYF; CDR3nt: TGTGCCAGCAGTAGGACTGGGGGGCAGGAGCAGTACTTC
j_gene: TRBJ1-5; v_gene: TRBV5-4; abundance: .; d_gene: .; CDR3aa: CASSPGPGQNQPQHF; CDR3nt: TGTGCCAGCAGCCCAGGACCGGGTCAAAATCAGCCCCAGCATTTT
j_gene: TRBJ1-5; v_gene: TRBV5-1; abundance: .; d_gene: .; CDR3aa: CASSLNSGGSFSNQPQHF; CDR3nt: TGCGCCAGCAGCTTGAACTCGGGGGGGTCTTTTAGCAATCAGCCCCAGCATTTT
j_gene: TRBJ1-1; v_gene: TRBV6-1; abundance: .; d_gene: .; CDR3aa: CASSLLQGPNTEAFF; CDR3nt: TGTGCCAGCAGTTTATTGCAGGGGCCGAACACTGAAGCTTTCTTT